The 13 T cell receptor beta chains given below trace back to one sample, sequenced in a study of cytomegalovirus exposure and HLA in healthy donors. PCR was performed using 60 Vbeta and 13 Jbeta primers. Measured with immunoSEQ multiplex PCR; TCRdb has only the in-frame clones, and not every one. The sample gives some 150,000 clones, 75% to 85% of which show up once; about 6.7% is in the top ten. Sequenced: PBMCs. These receptors were obtained from a man in his forties or fifties in good health and CMV-seropositive.

This chain joins TRBV10-3 and TRBJ2-7, with D possibly being TRBD1 (6 bases). Germline lookup yields CDR1 ENHRY and CDR2 SYGVKD. With 8 bases removed from V and 0 bases from J, the gap between germline ends came to 11 bases. This CDR3 contains 13 residues. The CDR3 nucleotides are TGTGCCATCGGCCGACAGGACTCCTACGAGCAGTACTTC. Protein product: CAIGRQDSYEQYF.

The rearrangement joins TRBV9 to TRBJ2-7; 8 bases match TRBD1. Germline lookup yields CDR1 SGDLS and CDR2 YYNGEE. J gave up 9 bases and V 3 bases, and 11 bases lay outside the gene matches. This CDR3 is 14 amino acids long. The DNA of the CDR3 is TGTGCCAGCAGCGGTTCCGGGACAGGACCTACGCAGTACTTC. It is translated as CASSGSGTGPTQYF.

The gene calls are TRBV28 and TRBJ2-6; 7 bases align to TRBD2. This CDR3 has 16 amino acids. The junction had 8 bases not matched to a gene; V was cut back by 6 bases and J by 3 bases. Germline loops: CDR1 MDHEN, CDR2 SYDVKM. The CDR3 coding sequence is TGTGCCAGCAGCCCGACCAGGACTAGTGGGGCCAACGTCCTGACTTTC. The encoded protein is CASSPTRTSGANVLTF.

CDR3 protein: CASSLRPGQGAYEQYF. The CDR3 nucleotides read TGTGCCAGCAGCTTACGACCGGGACAGGGGGCGTACGAGCAGTACTTC. This chain links TRBV13 with TRBJ2-5; TRBD1 agrees at 12 bases. Judging by the DNA end, TRBJ2-7 fits better; the J call may be wrong. Germline V CDR1 and CDR2: PRHDT, FYEKMQ (reference sequence). The CDR3 has 16 amino acids.

The CDR3 sequence: CASSFGRGRAGTEAFF. The DNA of the CDR3 is TGTGCCAGCAGCTTTGGCAGGGGCCGGGCCGGTACTGAAGCTTTCTTT. The chain links TRBV13 to TRBJ1-1, with D perhaps matching TRBD1 (6 bases). The CDR3 extends over 16 amino acids. Looked up from germline, CDR1 is PRHDT and CDR2 is FYEKMQ (reference sequence). Deletions cut 3 bases from V and 5 bases from J, with 19 bases between.

About this clone: The same CDR3 can be traced to other DNA sequences in this sample. V is TRBV9 and J is TRBJ1-5; weak D call: TRBD1 (5 bases). The V end was cut by 2 bases, the J end by 4 bases, with 10 bases between. Germline V gene lookup returns CDR1 SGDLS and CDR2 YYNGEE. This CDR3 is 14 amino acids long. Here the CDR3 reads CASSVGGGNQPQHF. CDR3 sequence (DNA): TGTGCCAGCAGCGTCGGGGGTGGGAATCAGCCCCAGCATTTT.

This clone came up a few times. This chain uses TRBV5-1 with TRBJ1-6, with a weak D call TRBD1 (5 bases). Germline V gene sequence: CDR1 SGHRS, CDR2 YFSETQ. V dropped 1 base and J dropped 4 bases, with 24 bases sitting between them. The CDR3 extends over 20 amino acids. The CDR3 nucleotides read TGCGCCAGCAGCTTGTTAGGCCCAGGGAATTCTAAAGGGTATAATTCACCCCTCCACTTT. Amino acids: CASSLLGPGNSKGYNSPLHF. The whole variable domain, remainder taken from reference TRBV5-1 and TRBJ1-6, is KAGVTQTPRYLIKTRGQQVTLSCSPISGHRSVSWYQQTPGQGLQFLFEYFSETQRNKGNFPGRFSGRQFSNSRSEMNVSTLELGDSALYLCASSLLGPGNSKGYNSPLHFGNGTRLTVT.

The genes are TRBV27 and TRBJ2-7; D possibly corresponds to TRBD1 (6 bases). This CDR3 region has 13 residues. Germline loops: CDR1 MNHEY, CDR2 SMNVEV (reference sequence). V was cut by 4 bases and J by 6 bases, with 13 bases left in between. The CDR3 spells CASSSKGGTEQYF. The CDR3 DNA sequence: TGTGCCAGCAGTTCAAAAGGGGGAACCGAGCAGTACTTC.

The sample holds a few counts of this clone. J is TRBJ2-6 and V is TRBV5-1, with 8 bases lining up with TRBD1. Trimming removed 2 bases from V and 0 bases from J; junction bases left unmatched: 1. Germline V gives CDR1 SGHRS, CDR2 YFSETQ. This CDR3 is built from 16 residues. CDR3 DNA: TGCGCCAGCAGCTTAACAGGGGGCTCTGGGGCCAACGTCCTGACTTTC. This encodes CASSLTGGSGANVLTF.

The genes are TRBV5-6 and TRBJ1-5; D unresolved. The CDR3 extends over 14 amino acids. The V end was cut by 2 bases, the J end by 9 bases, with 15 bases between. Germline CDR1 and CDR2: SGHDT and YYEEEE. The CDR3 DNA is TGTGCCAGCAGCTTCAACCGGGATCTACGGCCCCAGCATTTT. Protein sequence: CASSFNRDLRPQHF.

The chain joins TRBV5-4 to TRBJ2-5; 15 bases align to TRBD2. The CDR3 has 16 amino acids. CDR1 SGHNT and CDR2 YYREEE come from the germline V gene (reference sequence). The J segment lost 5 bases and the V segment lost 5 bases, leaving 7 bases of the junction unmatched. CDR3 sequence: CASRRTSGREGETQYF. As DNA, the CDR3 is TGTGCCAGCAGGCGGACTAGCGGGAGGGAAGGGGAGACCCAGTACTTC.

The chain combines TRBV18 with TRBJ2-1; D possibly corresponds to TRBD1 (6 bases). Trimming shortened V by 4 bases and J by 6 bases, and 10 bases separated the two germline ends. CDR1 KGHSH and CDR2 LQKENI come from the germline V gene. The CDR3 has 13 amino acids. CDR3: CASSLYRANEQFF. As DNA, the CDR3 is TGTGCCAGCTCACTATACAGGGCCAATGAGCAGTTCTTC.

The rearrangement links TRBV12-5 to TRBJ2-3, with 10 bases aligning to TRBD2. Germline CDR1 and CDR2: LGHNT and FRNRAP. V dropped 3 bases and J dropped 4; count of bases not matched to a gene: 7. The CDR3 totals 16 residues. CDR3 nucleotides: TGTGCTAGTGGTTTTTATGCTAGCGGGAGTGCAGATACGCAGTATTTT. Amino acids: CASGFYASGSADTQYF.